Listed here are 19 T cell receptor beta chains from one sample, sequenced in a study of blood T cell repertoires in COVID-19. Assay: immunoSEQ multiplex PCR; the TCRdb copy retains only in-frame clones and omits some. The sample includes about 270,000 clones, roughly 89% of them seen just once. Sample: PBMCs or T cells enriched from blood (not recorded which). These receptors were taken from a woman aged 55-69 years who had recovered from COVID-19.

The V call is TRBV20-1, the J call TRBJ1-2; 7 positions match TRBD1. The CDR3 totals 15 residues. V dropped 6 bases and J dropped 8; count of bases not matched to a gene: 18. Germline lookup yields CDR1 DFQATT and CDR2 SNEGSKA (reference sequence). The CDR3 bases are TGCAGTGCCAGTGAGTGGGATAGAGGGGGCGGCGGCTACACCTTC. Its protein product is CSASEWDRGGGGYTF.

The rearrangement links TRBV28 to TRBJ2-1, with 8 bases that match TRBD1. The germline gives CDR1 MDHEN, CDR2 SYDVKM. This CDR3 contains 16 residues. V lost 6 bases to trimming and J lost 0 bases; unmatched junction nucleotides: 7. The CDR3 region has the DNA TGTGCCAGCAGCCTACTACAGGGGGTCTCCTACAATGAGCAGTTCTTC. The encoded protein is CASSLLQGVSYNEQFF. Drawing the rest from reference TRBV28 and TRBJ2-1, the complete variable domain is DVKVTQSSRYLVKRTGEKVFLECVQDMDHENMFWYRQDPGLGLRLIYFSYDVKMKEKGDIPEGYSVSREKKERFSLILESASTNQTSMYLCASSLLQGVSYNEQFFGPGTRLTVL.

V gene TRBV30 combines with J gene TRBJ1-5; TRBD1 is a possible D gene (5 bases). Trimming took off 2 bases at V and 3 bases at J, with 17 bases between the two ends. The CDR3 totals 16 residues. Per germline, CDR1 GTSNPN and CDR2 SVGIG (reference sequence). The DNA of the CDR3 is TGTGCCTGGAGTATTCCGGGGGATTCCCTCAATCAGCCCCAGCATTTT. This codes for CAWSIPGDSLNQPQHF.

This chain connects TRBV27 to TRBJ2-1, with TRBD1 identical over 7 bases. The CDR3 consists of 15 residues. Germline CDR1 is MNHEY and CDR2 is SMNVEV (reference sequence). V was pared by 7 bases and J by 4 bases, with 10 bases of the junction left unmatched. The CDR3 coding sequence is TGTGCCAGCACCCCAGGGGACAGCGAGTACAATGAGCAGTTCTTC. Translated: CASTPGDSEYNEQFF.

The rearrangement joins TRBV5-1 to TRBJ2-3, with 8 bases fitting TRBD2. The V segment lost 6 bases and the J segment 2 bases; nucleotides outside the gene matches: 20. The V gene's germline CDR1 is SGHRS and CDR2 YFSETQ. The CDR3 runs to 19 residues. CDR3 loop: CASTSVAGGQDLYTDTQYF. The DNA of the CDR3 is TGCGCCAGCACCTCTGTGGCGGGGGGACAAGACCTGTACACAGATACGCAGTATTTT.

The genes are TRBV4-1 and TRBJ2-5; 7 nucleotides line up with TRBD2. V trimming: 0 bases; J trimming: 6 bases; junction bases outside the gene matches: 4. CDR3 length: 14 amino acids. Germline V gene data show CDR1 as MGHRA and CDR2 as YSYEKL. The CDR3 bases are TGCGCCAGCAGCCAAGACTGGGGAGGGAAGACCCAGTACTTC. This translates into CASSQDWGGKTQYF.

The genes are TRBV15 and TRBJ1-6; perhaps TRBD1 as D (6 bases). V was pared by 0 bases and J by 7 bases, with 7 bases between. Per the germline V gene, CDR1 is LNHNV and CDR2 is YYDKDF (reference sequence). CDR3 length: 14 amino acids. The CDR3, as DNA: TGTGCCACCAGCAGAGACAGGGGCAATTCACCCCTCCACTTT. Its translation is CATSRDRGNSPLHF. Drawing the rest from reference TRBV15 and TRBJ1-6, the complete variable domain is DAMVIQNPRYQVTQFGKPVTLSCSQTLNHNVMYWYQQKSSQAPKLLFHYYDKDFNNEADTPDNFQSRRPNTSFCFLDIRSPGLGDTAMYLCATSRDRGNSPLHFGNGTRLTVT.

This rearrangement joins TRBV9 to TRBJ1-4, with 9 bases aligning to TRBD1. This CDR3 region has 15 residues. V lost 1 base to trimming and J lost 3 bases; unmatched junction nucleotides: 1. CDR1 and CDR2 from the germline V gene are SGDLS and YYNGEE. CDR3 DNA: TGTGCCAGCAGCGTAAGACAGGGGGCTAATGAAAAACTGTTTTTT. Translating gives CASSVRQGANEKLFF.

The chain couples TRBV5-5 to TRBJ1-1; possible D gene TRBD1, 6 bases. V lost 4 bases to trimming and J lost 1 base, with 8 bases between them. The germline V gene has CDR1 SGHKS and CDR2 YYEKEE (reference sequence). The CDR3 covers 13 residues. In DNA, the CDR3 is TGTGCCAGCAGCGGACAGCCGAACACTGAAGCTTTCTTT. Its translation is CASSGQPNTEAFF.

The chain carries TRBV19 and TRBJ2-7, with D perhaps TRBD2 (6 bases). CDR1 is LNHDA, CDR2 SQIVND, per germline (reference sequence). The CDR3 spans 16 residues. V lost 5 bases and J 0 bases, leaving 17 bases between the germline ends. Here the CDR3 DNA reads TGTGCCAGTAGTGGACACACACTAGCAGGCTCCTACGAGCAGTACTTC. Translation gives CASSGHTLAGSYEQYF.

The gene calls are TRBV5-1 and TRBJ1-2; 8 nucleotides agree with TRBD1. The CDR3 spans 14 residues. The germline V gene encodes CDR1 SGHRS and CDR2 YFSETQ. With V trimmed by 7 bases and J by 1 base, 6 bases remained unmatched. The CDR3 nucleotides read TGCGCCAGCTCGGGGACAGGCAGTAACTATGGCTACACCTTC. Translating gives CASSGTGSNYGYTF.

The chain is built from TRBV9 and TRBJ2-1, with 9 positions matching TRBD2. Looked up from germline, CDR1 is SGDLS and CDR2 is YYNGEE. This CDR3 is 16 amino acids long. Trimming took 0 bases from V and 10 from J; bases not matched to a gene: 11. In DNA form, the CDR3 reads TGTGCCAGCAGCGTAGGTCCCGCGGGGGGGCCGGAGGAGCAGTTCTTC. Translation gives CASSVGPAGGPEEQFF.

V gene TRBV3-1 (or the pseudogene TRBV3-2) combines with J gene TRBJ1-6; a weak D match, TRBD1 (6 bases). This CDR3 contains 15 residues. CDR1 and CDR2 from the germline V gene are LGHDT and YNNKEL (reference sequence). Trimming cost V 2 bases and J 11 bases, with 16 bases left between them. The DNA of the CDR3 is TGTGCCAGCAGCCAATCCGACAGGAATTTCGCACCCCTCCACTTT. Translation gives CASSQSDRNFAPLHF.

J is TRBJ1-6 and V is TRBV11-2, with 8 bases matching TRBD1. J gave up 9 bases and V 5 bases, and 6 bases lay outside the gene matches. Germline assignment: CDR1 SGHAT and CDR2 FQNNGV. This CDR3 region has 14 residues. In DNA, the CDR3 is TGTGCCAGCAGCCGCGGGACAGGTCTTTCACCCCTCCACTTT. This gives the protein CASSRGTGLSPLHF.

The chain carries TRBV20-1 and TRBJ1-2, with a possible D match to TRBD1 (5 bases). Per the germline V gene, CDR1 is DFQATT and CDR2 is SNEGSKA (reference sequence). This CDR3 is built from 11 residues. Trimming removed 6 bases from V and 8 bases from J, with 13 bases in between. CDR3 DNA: TGCAGTGCCGGGAGGGGCGACGGCTACACCTTC. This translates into CSAGRGDGYTF.

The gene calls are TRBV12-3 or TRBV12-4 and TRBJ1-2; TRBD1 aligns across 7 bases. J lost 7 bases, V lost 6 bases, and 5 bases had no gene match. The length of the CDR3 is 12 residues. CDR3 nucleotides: TGTGCCAGCAGGCCAGGGGGAGGTGGCTACACCTTC. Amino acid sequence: CASRPGGGGYTF.

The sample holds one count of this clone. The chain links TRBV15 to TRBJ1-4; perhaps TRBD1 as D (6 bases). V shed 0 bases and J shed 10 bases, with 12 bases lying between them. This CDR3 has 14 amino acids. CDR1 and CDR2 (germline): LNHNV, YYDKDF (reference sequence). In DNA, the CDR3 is TGTGCCACCAGCAGAGATTTGGGGGCAGCAAAACTGTTTTTT. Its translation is CATSRDLGAAKLFF.

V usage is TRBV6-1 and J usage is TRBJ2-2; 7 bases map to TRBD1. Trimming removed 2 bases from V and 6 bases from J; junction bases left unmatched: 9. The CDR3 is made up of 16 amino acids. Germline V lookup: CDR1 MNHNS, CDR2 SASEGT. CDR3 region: CASSEFYGTAAGELFF. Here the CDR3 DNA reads TGTGCCAGCAGTGAATTTTACGGGACAGCGGCCGGGGAGCTGTTTTTT.

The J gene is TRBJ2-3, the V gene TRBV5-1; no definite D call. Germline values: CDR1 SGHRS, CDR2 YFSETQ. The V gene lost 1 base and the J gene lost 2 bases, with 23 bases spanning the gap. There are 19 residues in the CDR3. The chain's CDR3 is CASSLRNSRNTGHTDTQYF. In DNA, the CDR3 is TGCGCCAGCAGCTTGAGAAACAGCCGGAATACCGGCCACACAGATACGCAGTATTTT.